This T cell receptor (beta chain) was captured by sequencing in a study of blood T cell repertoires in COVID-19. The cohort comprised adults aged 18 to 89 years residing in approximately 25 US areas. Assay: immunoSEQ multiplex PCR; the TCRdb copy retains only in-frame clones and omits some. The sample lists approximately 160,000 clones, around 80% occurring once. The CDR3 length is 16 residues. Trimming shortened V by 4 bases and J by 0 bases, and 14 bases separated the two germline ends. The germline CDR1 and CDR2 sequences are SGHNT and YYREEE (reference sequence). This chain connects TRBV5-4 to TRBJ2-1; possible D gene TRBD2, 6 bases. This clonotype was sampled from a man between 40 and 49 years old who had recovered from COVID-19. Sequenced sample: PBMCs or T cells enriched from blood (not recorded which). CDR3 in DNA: TGTGCCAGCAGCCCTAGTGGGGGAGGCTCCTACAATGAGCAGTTCTTC. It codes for CASSPSGGGSYNEQFF.